The rows below give T cell receptor beta chains drawn from one sample of a study of cytomegalovirus exposure and HLA in healthy donors. Using immunoSEQ multiplex PCR, the repertoire was profiled, and TCRdb retains in-frame clones only, with some absent. Of around 100,000 clones in the sample, 81% are singletons; the top ten hold around 4.2%. Sequenced: PBMCs. These receptors originate from a woman aged 70-85 years in good health and CMV-seropositive. Each CDR3 is given with its conserved first and last residue. The D gene is left open where the match is weak. Some rows mark clone size as missing; the rest say once, few, many or name a class of expanded clone.

clone_size j_call v_call d_call cdr3_aa cdr3_nt
. TRBJ2-5 TRBV5-1 . CASSSPTGVLETQYF TGCGCCAGCAGCTCACCCACCGGAGTTTTGGAGACCCAGTACTTC
. TRBJ2-2 TRBV11-2 TRBD1 CASSLGLDRASDTGELFF TGTGCCAGCAGCTTAGGGCTAGACAGGGCATCCGACACCGGGGAGCTGTTTTTT
. TRBJ2-3 TRBV7-2 TRBD2 CASSQGDYITDTQYF TGTGCCAGCAGCCAAGGGGACTACATCACAGATACGCAGTATTTT
once TRBJ1-3 TRBV4-2 . CASSRSQGERSGNTIYF TGTGCCAGCAGCCGTTCACAGGGTGAAAGGTCTGGAAACACCATATATTTT
. TRBJ2-1 TRBV7-2 TRBD2 CASSLVASGSLSLYEQFF TGTGCCAGCAGCTTAGTGGCTAGCGGGAGTCTCAGCTTGTATGAGCAGTTCTTC
. TRBJ2-1 TRBV18 TRBD2 CASSPINPSGTSGRAAVF TGTGCCAGCTCACCGATCAATCCATCAGGGACTAGCGGGAGGGCCGCGGTCTTC
. TRBJ2-6 TRBV30 . CAWTGFHTGANVLTF TGTGCCTGGACAGGGTTTCATACTGGGGCCAACGTCCTGACTTTC
. TRBJ2-2 TRBV29-1 . CSAGNTGELFF TGCAGCGCGGGAAACACCGGGGAGCTGTTTTTT
. TRBJ2-1 TRBV7-9 TRBD2 CASTLTSLAGVSEQFF TGTGCCAGCACTTTGACCTCACTAGCGGGAGTGTCTGAGCAGTTCTTC
. TRBJ2-2 TRBV7-3 TRBD2 CASSSGGRVNTGELFF TGTGCCAGCAGCTCCGGCGGGAGGGTTAACACCGGGGAGCTGTTTTTT
few TRBJ2-6 TRBV30 . CATSRSGANVLTF TGTGCCACGAGTAGATCTGGGGCCAACGTCCTGACTTTC
. TRBJ2-3 TRBV30 TRBD2 CACGNTGSGKDTQYF TGTGCCTGTGGGAACACTGGGAGCGGGAAGGATACGCAGTATTTT
. TRBJ1-1 TRBV7-9 TRBD1 CSSSGGDSLPVF TGTTCCAGCAGCGGAGGGGACAGTTTGCCCGTTTTT
. TRBJ2-5 TRBV11-2 . CASSSGRGGGTQYF TGTGCCAGCAGCTCCGGACGGGGAGGGGGGACCCAGTACTTC
. TRBJ2-1 TRBV5-1 TRBD2 CASSQTGTSGKGEQFF TGCGCCAGCAGCCAGACCGGGACTAGCGGCAAGGGGGAGCAGTTCTTC
. TRBJ2-2 TRBV25-1 TRBD2 CASSEGWTSGLTGELFF TGTGCCAGCAGTGAGGGTTGGACTAGCGGGCTTACCGGGGAGCTGTTTTTT
few TRBJ2-7 TRBV6-1 TRBD1 CASSETGVHEQYF TGTGCCAGCAGTGAGACAGGGGTCCACGAGCAGTACTTC
. TRBJ1-1 TRBV5-5 . CASSLDMNTEAFF TGTGCCAGCAGCTTGGACATGAACACTGAAGCTTTCTTT
. TRBJ2-1 TRBV27 TRBD2 CASSSWTSASNEQFF TGTGCCAGCAGTTCTTGGACTAGCGCTTCCAATGAGCAGTTCTTC
. TRBJ1-1 TRBV11-3 . CASTPSGSNTEAFF TGTGCCAGCACCCCCTCAGGGTCGAACACTGAAGCTTTCTTT
. TRBJ2-1 TRBV9 . CASSVGGAPRDEQFF TGTGCCAGCAGCGTAGGCGGGGCCCCCAGGGATGAGCAGTTCTTC
many TRBJ2-5 TRBV6-1 TRBD2 CASTSGGPQETQYF TGTGCCAGCACTAGCGGGGGCCCTCAAGAGACCCAGTACTTC
. TRBJ2-7 TRBV7-8 TRBD2 CASTPVRAGGEQYF TGTGCCAGCACCCCAGTTCGAGCGGGAGGTGAGCAGTACTTC
. TRBJ2-3 TRBV18 TRBD2 CASSPPTSVADTQYF TGTGCCAGCTCACCACCGACTAGCGTCGCAGATACGCAGTATTTT
. TRBJ1-5 TRBV30 TRBD1 CACDRGLNQPQHF TGTGCCTGTGATAGGGGGCTCAATCAGCCCCAGCATTTT
few TRBJ1-1 TRBV4-1 . CASSPTGNTEAFF TGCGCCAGCAGCCCGACAGGGAACACTGAAGCTTTCTTT
. TRBJ2-3 TRBV29-1 TRBD2 CSGSPAGDPDTQYF TGCAGCGGATCCCCCGCGGGAGATCCAGATACGCAGTATTTT
few TRBJ1-1 TRBV6-1 . CASSLTQGLNTEAFF TGTGCCAGCAGCCTTACTCAGGGCCTGAACACTGAAGCTTTCTTT
. TRBJ1-1 TRBV7-9 TRBD1 CASSPGQGNTEAFF TGTGCCAGCAGCCCAGGACAGGGGAACACTGAAGCTTTCTTT
. TRBJ1-1 TRBV13 TRBD1 CASSLVAGGTEAFF TGTGCCAGCAGCTTAGTGGCAGGGGGCACTGAAGCTTTCTTT
. TRBJ2-3 TRBV7-9 . CASSRTGAGDVGTDTQYF TGTGCCAGCAGCCGGACGGGGGCGGGAGATGTGGGAACAGATACGCAGTATTTT
. TRBJ2-5 TRBV7-2 TRBD2 CASSLVAASGSRQETQYF TGTGCCAGCAGCTTGGTTGCGGCTAGCGGGAGTAGGCAAGAGACCCAGTACTTC
. TRBJ2-2 TRBV2 TRBD2 CASSDGTTPNTGELFF TGTGCCAGCAGTGATGGGACTACACCGAACACCGGGGAGCTGTTTTTT
. TRBJ2-1 TRBV28 TRBD2 CASSFRRELAEQFF TGTGCCAGCAGTTTTCGGCGGGAGCTGGCCGAGCAGTTCTTC
. TRBJ1-5 TRBV7-2 . CASSPGRGEPQHF TGTGCCAGCAGCCCTGGCAGGGGTGAGCCCCAGCATTTT
. TRBJ1-2 TRBV5-5 . CASSLRGGYGYTF TGTGCCAGCAGCTTGAGGGGAGGGTATGGCTACACCTTC
few TRBJ1-1 TRBV5-1 . CASSLVGRGLVTEAFF TGCGCCAGCAGCTTGGTAGGTCGGGGGTTGGTAACTGAAGCTTTCTTT
. TRBJ2-5 TRBV7-2 TRBD2 CASSQRTSGSVRTQYF TGTGCCAGCAGCCAACGGACTAGCGGGAGTGTGCGGACCCAGTACTTC
few TRBJ1-1 TRBV4-2 . CASSKGEGGNTEAFF TGTGCCAGCAGCAAAGGCGAAGGGGGGAACACTGAAGCTTTCTTT
few TRBJ2-1 TRBV5-4 TRBD2 CASSLSGGGVNEQFF TGTGCCAGCAGCTTGTCGGGAGGCGGCGTCAATGAGCAGTTCTTC
. TRBJ2-5 TRBV11-3 . CASSYVRGGETQYF TGTGCCAGCAGTTACGTACGGGGAGGAGAGACCCAGTACTTC
few TRBJ1-1 TRBV7-9 . CASSFGTQSTEAFF TGTGCCAGCAGCTTTGGGACTCAGAGCACTGAAGCTTTCTTT
. TRBJ1-5 TRBV5-6 . CASSRAGGNQPQHF TGTGCCAGCAGCCGGGCAGGGGGCAATCAGCCCCAGCATTTT
. TRBJ2-3 TRBV5-1 TRBD1 CASSLKTGGTDTQYF TGCGCCAGCAGCTTGAAAACAGGGGGAACAGATACGCAGTATTTT
. TRBJ2-1 TRBV25-1 TRBD1 CASSDLGTGGNYNEQFF TGTGCCAGCAGTGACCTCGGGACAGGGGGTAATTACAATGAGCAGTTCTTC
. TRBJ2-5 TRBV11-2 . CASSAAGPGPGEQYF TGTGCCAGCAGCGCGGCGGGGCCAGGACCTGGGGAGCAGTACTTC
. TRBJ2-1 TRBV18 TRBD2 CASSPGMGRENSNEQFF TGTGCCAGCTCACCAGGGATGGGGCGGGAGAACTCCAATGAGCAGTTCTTC
. TRBJ2-7 TRBV6-5 . CASTRTTPPHEQYF TGTGCCAGCACCCGGACTACCCCTCCACACGAGCAGTACTTC
once TRBJ2-7 TRBV18 TRBD2 CASSPTSGRSHEQYF TGTGCCAGCTCACCGACTAGCGGGAGATCCCACGAGCAGTACTTC
. TRBJ1-5 TRBV19 . CASSMDTGPAGNQPQHF TGTGCCAGTAGTATGGATACAGGTCCTGCTGGCAATCAGCCCCAGCATTTT
. TRBJ2-5 TRBV6-5 TRBD1 CASSRGTGETQYF TGTGCCAGCAGCAGGGGGACAGGCGAGACCCAGTACTTC
. TRBJ2-3 TRBV11-2 . CASVSRDRDTQYF TGTGCCAGCGTATCCCGAGATCGGGATACGCAGTATTTT
. TRBJ2-7 TRBV7-8 TRBD1 CASSSDRGFSYEQYF TGTGCCAGCAGCTCGGACAGGGGTTTTTCTTACGAGCAGTACTTC